The 25 T cell receptor beta chains listed next were all sequenced from one sample in a study of response to subunit inactivated influenza vaccine. TCRdb re-called the RT-PCR reads through MiXCR, storing one row per CDR3 protein. The sample contains hundreds of thousands of distinct CDR3 sequences, about 11% of which appear only once. The sample was also reused in another study, on T cells expressing NK-cell markers. Per that study: The cDNA for TCR beta came from 5'RACE template switching with UMIs.

Sample: PBMCs from blood, taken on the day of vaccination. The receptors come from a man aged 50-59 years who received an inactivated influenza vaccine.

V is TRBV10-3 and J is TRBJ1-1, with a possible D match to TRBD1 (6 bases). Deletions cut 0 bases from V and 1 base from J, with 12 bases between. The germline CDR1 and CDR2 sequences are ENHRY and SYGVKD. This CDR3 region has 16 residues. Here the CDR3 reads CAISESGGDGNTEAFF. The CDR3 DNA sequence: TGTGCCATCAGTGAGTCAGGGGGTGATGGGAACACTGAAGCTTTCTTT.

V is TRBV11-2 and J is TRBJ2-3; a possible D gene is TRBD2 (6 bases). Germline V gene sequence: CDR1 SGHAT, CDR2 FQNNGV. Trimming took 5 bases from V and 2 from J, leaving 14 bases between them. The CDR3 is 15 residues long. This CDR3 reads CASSKLGGSTDTQYF. CDR3 DNA sequence: TGTGCCAGCAGCAAACTCGGGGGATCCACAGATACGCAGTATTTT.

The chain carries TRBV20-1 and TRBJ2-1; 7 positions match TRBD2. This CDR3 has 18 residues. Germline V CDR1 and CDR2: DFQATT, SNEGSKA (reference sequence). The junction had 18 bases not matched to a gene; V was cut back by 3 bases and J by 4 bases. In DNA, the CDR3 is TGCAGTGCTAGGAACAATCTAGCGTTGTCGGGGGGTTACAATGAGCAGTTCTTC. Translated, it gives CSARNNLALSGGYNEQFF.

This clonotype was found a few times. The chain is built from TRBV28 and TRBJ2-3; 7 bases agree with TRBD2. Trimming took 6 bases from V and 3 from J; bases not matched to a gene: 9. Per the germline V gene, CDR1 is MDHEN and CDR2 is SYDVKM. CDR3 length: 15 residues. The CDR3 protein is CASSAIGEGTDTQYF. The CDR3 DNA follows: TGTGCCAGCAGCGCTATCGGGGAGGGAACAGATACGCAGTATTTT. The full variable domain, with the rest looked up from reference TRBV28 and TRBJ2-3, is DVKVTQSSRYLVKRTGEKVFLECVQDMDHENMFWYRQDPGLGLRLIYFSYDVKMKEKGDIPEGYSVSREKKERFSLILESASTNQTSMYLCASSAIGEGTDTQYFGPGTRLTVL.

The chain has TRBV28 and TRBJ2-3; 7 nucleotides match TRBD1. Trimming at V came to 6 bases and at J to 4 bases, leaving 7 bases not matched to a gene. Germline V lookup: CDR1 MDHEN, CDR2 SYDVKM. The CDR3 consists of 14 residues. The CDR3 DNA follows: TGTGCCAGCAGCCGCGATCAGGGGGCAGATACGCAGTATTTT. This translates into CASSRDQGADTQYF.

The sample holds many counts of this clonotype. The chain joins TRBV20-1 to TRBJ2-7; TRBD2 agrees at 9 bases. Per germline, CDR1 DFQATT and CDR2 SNEGSKA (reference sequence). The CDR3 loop spans 14 amino acids. The ends lost 4 bases at V and 0 bases at J; junction bases unmatched: 4. This CDR3 is CSAMLAGPSYEQYF. The CDR3 nucleotides are TGCAGTGCTATGCTAGCGGGACCCTCCTACGAGCAGTACTTC.

This clonotype was seen only a few times. This rearrangement joins TRBV5-1 to TRBJ2-2, with D perhaps being TRBD1 or TRBD2 (5 bases each). Germline lookup yields CDR1 SGHRS and CDR2 YFSETQ. V lost 4 bases, J lost 0 bases, and 13 bases lay in between. This CDR3 comprises 16 residues. Here the CDR3 reads CASSPMGPPNTGELFF. CDR3 sequence (DNA): TGCGCCAGCAGCCCGATGGGACCGCCGAACACCGGGGAGCTGTTTTTT.

The genes are TRBV5-1 and TRBJ1-1; TRBD1 is a possible D gene (5 bases). The V gene's germline CDR1 is SGHRS and CDR2 YFSETQ. The CDR3 covers 15 residues. Trimming removed 0 bases at V and 0 bases at J, with 9 bases between. CDR3 in DNA: TGCGCCAGCAGCTTGGGGGGCTCCATGAACACTGAAGCTTTCTTT. Its translation is CASSLGGSMNTEAFF. Full variable domain (rest looked up from reference TRBV5-1 and TRBJ1-1): KAGVTQTPRYLIKTRGQQVTLSCSPISGHRSVSWYQQTPGQGLQFLFEYFSETQRNKGNFPGRFSGRQFSNSRSEMNVSTLELGDSALYLCASSLGGSMNTEAFFGQGTRLTVV.

This clonotype was observed a few times. The chain uses TRBV6-1 and TRBJ2-7, with TRBD2 matching over 10 bases. CDR1 MNHNS and CDR2 SASEGT come from the germline V gene. The V gene end was trimmed by 7 bases and the J gene end by 4 bases; junction bases not matched to a gene: 13. CDR3 length: 16 amino acids. CDR3 sequence (DNA): TGTGCCAGCAAGCGGAGCGGGGGGGCCGGCGGGTACGAGCAGTACTTC. It yields the protein CASKRSGGAGGYEQYF.

In its sample, this clonotype was seen many times. The rearrangement uses TRBV12-3 or TRBV12-4 and TRBJ2-1; 8 bases line up with TRBD2. J was trimmed by 8 bases and V by 6 bases; bases with no gene match: 6. The CDR3 sequence is 13 residues long. The CDR3 sequence: CASRIGGAYEQFF. The CDR3, as DNA: TGTGCCAGCAGAATCGGGGGGGCATATGAGCAGTTCTTC.

The sample holds a few counts of this clonotype. The rearrangement uses TRBV29-1 and TRBJ2-3; a weak D match, TRBD1 (5 bases). The V end lost 5 bases, the J end lost 0 bases, and 12 bases lay between the germline ends. This CDR3 region has 14 residues. Germline assignment: CDR1 SQVTM and CDR2 ANQGSEA. CDR3 DNA sequence: TGCAGCGTTCTCACTGGGGCGAGCACAGATACGCAGTATTTT. This codes for CSVLTGASTDTQYF.

V usage is TRBV7-9 and J usage is TRBJ2-5; 12 bases map to TRBD2. The CDR3 is 15 residues long. In germline, CDR1 is SEHNR, CDR2 FQNEAQ (reference sequence). V was pared by 7 bases and J by 3 bases, with 6 bases of the junction left unmatched. CDR3 amino acids: CASKHRLAGEETQYF. CDR3 nucleotides: TGTGCCAGCAAGCATAGACTAGCGGGGGAAGAGACCCAGTACTTC.

The CDR3 sequence is CASSTRTGSGSGNTIYF. As DNA, the CDR3 is TGTGCCAGCAGCACCAGGACAGGGAGCGGGTCTGGAAACACCATATATTTT. The chain employs TRBV9 and TRBJ1-3; 8 bases are shared with TRBD1. The CDR3 runs 17 residues. CDR1 is SGDLS and CDR2 is YYNGEE in the germline V gene. After removal of 4 bases from V and 1 base from J, the junction contained 10 bases not matched to a gene.

This chain uses TRBV15 with TRBJ2-3, with no clear D. Germline CDR1 and CDR2: LNHNV and YYDKDF (reference sequence). The CDR3 consists of 15 residues. Trimming shortened V by 2 bases and J by 1 base, and 10 bases separated the two germline ends. In DNA, the CDR3 is TGTGCCACCAGCAGACCAACCGTGGGCACAGATACGCAGTATTTT. Amino acid sequence: CATSRPTVGTDTQYF.

This clonotype was counted between two and nine times. The chain links TRBV7-2 to TRBJ1-5, with 11 bases matching TRBD1. The CDR3 consists of 15 residues. CDR1 and CDR2 from the germline V gene are SGHTA and FQGNSA. Losses at the gene ends were 1 base for V and 6 bases for J; bases not matched to a gene: 2. This CDR3 is CASSLEGTGGQPQHF. The CDR3 nucleotides read TGTGCCAGCAGCTTAGAAGGGACAGGGGGTCAGCCCCAGCATTTT.

The V gene is TRBV12-3 or TRBV12-4, the J gene TRBJ2-7; D possibly matches TRBD1 or TRBD2 (5 bases each). The V gene lost 3 bases and the J gene lost 2 bases, with 11 bases spanning the gap. The CDR3 consists of 14 residues. The CDR3 DNA is TGTGCCAGCAGTTTCGAGGGGTCTACCTACGAGCAGTACTTC. Translated: CASSFEGSTYEQYF.

This clonotype was seen only a few times. The CDR3 reads CASSLGTSGMADTQYF. The CDR3, as DNA: TGTGCCAGCAGCTTAGGGACTAGCGGGATGGCAGATACGCAGTATTTT. This chain uses TRBV7-8 with TRBJ2-3; TRBD2 matches 12 bases. This CDR3 spans 16 amino acids. Germline values: CDR1 SGHVS, CDR2 FQNEAQ. V lost 1 base, J lost 4 bases, and 3 bases stayed unmatched.

This clonotype was picked up a small number of times. The CDR3 nucleotides read TGTGCCAGCAGGCTACTGGGGCGGGGGCAGTTCTTC. The encoded protein is CASRLLGRGQFF. The V call is TRBV12-3 or TRBV12-4, the J call TRBJ2-1, with D possibly TRBD2 on 6 matching bases. The CDR3 is 12 amino acids. Trimming pared 6 bases from V and 12 bases from J, leaving 15 bases between.

This clonotype showed up just a few times. The rearrangement joins TRBV7-9 to TRBJ1-4; D not certain. Germline V gene data show CDR1 as SEHNR and CDR2 as FQNEAQ (reference sequence). This CDR3 has 15 amino acids. V lost 0 bases to trimming and J lost 8 bases, with 13 bases between them. This chain's CDR3 is CASSLAGTTIEKLFF. CDR3 in DNA: TGTGCCAGCAGCTTAGCCGGCACGACTATCGAAAAACTGTTTTTT.

This clonotype was counted only a few times. V is TRBV7-9 and J is TRBJ2-7; perhaps TRBD2 as D (6 bases). CDR3 size: 14 residues. V lost 8 bases and J 2 bases, leaving 16 bases between the germline ends. The germline gives CDR1 SEHNR, CDR2 FQNEAQ (reference sequence). The CDR3 is CASRGRTYPYEQYF. CDR3 in DNA: TGTGCCAGCCGAGGGAGGACATACCCCTACGAGCAGTACTTC.

This clonotype was observed a handful of times. This sequence joins TRBV7-9 and TRBJ2-7; possibly TRBD2 for D (5 bases). Trimming removed 0 bases at V and 6 bases at J, with 12 bases between. Germline V lookup: CDR1 SEHNR, CDR2 FQNEAQ (reference sequence). This CDR3 is built from 14 residues. As DNA, the CDR3 is TGTGCCAGCAGCTTAGCGGGGAGTCTTTTCGAGCAGTACTTC. Translating gives CASSLAGSLFEQYF.

The chain links TRBV5-1 to TRBJ2-6; 8 bases align to TRBD1. The CDR3 has 17 amino acids. V was clipped by 1 base and J by 0 bases; unmatched bases: 3. The germline V gene has CDR1 SGHRS and CDR2 YFSETQ. As DNA, the CDR3 is TGCGCCAGCAGCTTGTCCGGACAGGGCTCTGGGGCCAACGTCCTGACTTTC. It is translated as CASSLSGQGSGANVLTF.

This clonotype has a handful of counts. This chain uses TRBV28 with TRBJ2-7, with D maybe TRBD2 (5 bases). The V end lost 3 bases, the J end lost 0 bases, and 9 bases lay between the germline ends. Germline lookup yields CDR1 MDHEN and CDR2 SYDVKM. CDR3 length: 14 amino acids. This CDR3 reads CASSFRRVSYEQYF. For the CDR3, the DNA is TGTGCCAGCAGTTTTAGGCGGGTCTCCTACGAGCAGTACTTC.

Here the CDR3 DNA reads TGTGCCAGCAGTTACTCGGGACAAACCGAGCAGTACTTC. It yields the protein CASSYSGQTEQYF. This sequence joins TRBV6-6 and TRBJ2-7, with a weak D call TRBD1 (6 bases). The CDR3 loop spans 13 amino acids. With 0 bases removed from V and 6 bases from J, the gap between germline ends came to 9 bases. The germline V gene has CDR1 MNHNY and CDR2 SVGAGI (reference sequence).

This chain connects TRBV5-1 to TRBJ2-2; 8 nucleotides match TRBD1. The V and J ends lost 6 bases and 4 bases, in that order; junction bases with no gene match: 5. Germline V gene sequence: CDR1 SGHRS, CDR2 YFSETQ. The CDR3 spans 14 residues. CDR3 bases: TGCGCCAGCACCTGGACAGGGATCACCGGGGAGCTGTTTTTT. Translated: CASTWTGITGELFF.